The 21 T cell receptor beta chains presented below share a single source sample, sequenced in a study of blood T cell repertoires in COVID-19. The method was immunoSEQ multiplex PCR; TCRdb's version includes in-frame clones alone and lacks a portion of them. The sample holds around 300,000 clones; 90% are singletons and the top ten take approximately 4%. The sample comprised PBMCs or T cells enriched from blood (not recorded which). Receptors were obtained from a woman between 18 and 29 years old with acute COVID-19.

The chain joins TRBV30 to TRBJ2-2; D is uncertain. CDR1 and CDR2 from the germline V gene are GTSNPN and SVGIG (reference sequence). Trimming stripped 0 bases from V and 7 bases from J, with 6 bases between. The CDR3 spans 12 residues. Written as DNA, the CDR3 is TGTGCCTGGAGTGTACTAAGCGGGGAGCTGTTTTTT. Translation gives CAWSVLSGELFF.

This chain joins TRBV3-1 (or the pseudogene TRBV3-2) and TRBJ2-5; a possible D gene is TRBD2 (5 bases). CDR3 length equals 14 residues. V lost 7 bases to trimming and J lost 2 bases, with 14 bases between them. CDR1 is LGHDT, CDR2 YNNKEL, per germline (reference sequence). In DNA form, the CDR3 reads TGTGCCAGCACCCTAACCGGACTGCAAGAGACCCAGTACTTC. It is translated as CASTLTGLQETQYF.

This chain links TRBV5-1 with TRBJ2-1; possibly TRBD2 for D (5 bases). CDR1 and CDR2 from the germline V gene are SGHRS and YFSETQ. This CDR3 is built from 14 residues. V shed 0 bases and J shed 9 bases, with 13 bases lying between them. The CDR3: CASSLGGSEVEQFF. The CDR3 region has the DNA TGCGCCAGCAGCTTGGGAGGGAGTGAGGTTGAGCAGTTCTTC.

The rearrangement joins TRBV28 to TRBJ1-3; unclear D gene. The germline gives CDR1 MDHEN, CDR2 SYDVKM. The CDR3 loop spans 14 amino acids. Trimming shortened V by 4 bases and J by 6 bases, and 13 bases separated the two germline ends. DNA of the CDR3: TGTGCCAGCAGTTCCGCCGGGGAGCTAAACACCATATATTTT. Residues: CASSSAGELNTIYF.

The chain recombines TRBV25-1 with TRBJ1-2, with D tentatively TRBD1 (6 bases). This CDR3 comprises 14 residues. V was cut by 5 bases and J by 1 base, with 11 bases left in between. Looked up from germline, CDR1 is MGHDK and CDR2 is SYGVNS. The CDR3 coding sequence is TGTGCCAGCAGTCTTTCAGGGGTTAACTATGGCTACACCTTC. This translates into CASSLSGVNYGYTF.

The chain uses TRBV6-2 or TRBV6-3 and TRBJ2-2; 10 nucleotides align to TRBD1. CDR1 and CDR2 (germline): MNHEY, SVGEGT. The CDR3 totals 16 residues. Unmatched junction bases numbered 8, after V lost 2 bases and J lost 8 bases. In nucleotides, the CDR3 is TGTGCCAGCAGTTACCCACCCCGGGACAGGGGAGGGGAGCTGTTTTTT. Protein: CASSYPPRDRGGELFF.

This chain joins TRBV11-2 and TRBJ2-5, with D possibly TRBD1 on 6 matching bases. V was clipped by 3 bases and J by 7 bases, with 15 bases between them. CDR1 is SGHAT and CDR2 is FQNNGV in the germline V gene. This CDR3 comprises 14 residues. The CDR3 DNA reads as TGTGCCAGCAGCTTCGGGCAGGAAGGGGGGACCCAGTACTTC. Translating it yields CASSFGQEGGTQYF.

This chain joins TRBV14 and TRBJ1-2; weak D call: TRBD1 (5 bases). CDR1 is SGHDN, CDR2 FVKESK, per germline. This CDR3 is 12 amino acids long. V was clipped by 5 bases and J by 8 bases, with 12 bases between them. CDR3 nucleotide sequence: TGTGCCAGCAGCGGACACACTTGGGGCTACACCTTC. Protein: CASSGHTWGYTF.

The chain combines TRBV29-1 with TRBJ2-7; 14 bases fit TRBD2. With V trimmed by 6 bases and J by 4 bases, 8 bases remained unmatched. The CDR3 is made up of 15 amino acids. The germline V gene encodes CDR1 SQVTM and CDR2 ANQGSEA. This CDR3 reads CSVRPGLAGVYEQYF. The CDR3 bases are TGCAGCGTCAGACCGGGACTAGCGGGAGTTTACGAGCAGTACTTC.

The gene calls are TRBV29-1 and TRBJ2-1; 11 nucleotides agree with TRBD2. The CDR3 spans 17 residues. Looked up from germline, CDR1 is SQVTM and CDR2 is ANQGSEA. The V segment lost 1 base and the J segment 6 bases; nucleotides outside the gene matches: 11. DNA of the CDR3: TGCAGCGTTGAAGTAGGGCTTACTAGCGGGAGCGGCAATGAGCAGTTCTTC. Protein product: CSVEVGLTSGSGNEQFF.

V is TRBV7-2 and J is TRBJ2-3; TRBD2 aligns across 14 bases. Germline trimming cut 5 bases from V and 4 bases from J; bases unmatched to any gene: 5. The germline V gene has CDR1 SGHTA and CDR2 FQGNSA. This CDR3 has 16 residues. This CDR3 reads CASSIRLAGGADTQYF. Here the CDR3 DNA reads TGTGCCAGCAGCATAAGACTAGCGGGAGGGGCAGATACGCAGTATTTT.

The chain combines TRBV12-5 with TRBJ1-4; no firm D call. V dropped 3 bases and J dropped 8 bases, with 10 bases sitting between them. The CDR3 is made up of 13 amino acids. Germline V gives CDR1 LGHNT, CDR2 FRNRAP. In DNA, the CDR3 is TGTGCTAGTGGTTTTCGAGGAGGGGAAAAACTGTTTTTT. It translates to CASGFRGGEKLFF.

This chain links TRBV19 with TRBJ1-2; unclear D gene. V was clipped by 5 bases and J by 3 bases, with 16 bases between them. Germline CDR1 LNHDA, CDR2 SQIVND (reference sequence). The CDR3 runs 15 residues. CDR3 sequence (DNA): TGTGCCAGTAGTGTGGGTGGAGCTCCTGACTATGGCTACACCTTC. Translation gives CASSVGGAPDYGYTF.

The chain uses TRBV24-1 and TRBJ2-5, with a weak D call TRBD2 (6 bases). CDR3 length: 14 residues. V gave up 1 base and J gave up 5 bases, with 10 bases separating them. Germline lookup yields CDR1 KGHDR and CDR2 SFDVKD. CDR3 region: CATSDFAGRETQYF. CDR3 DNA: TGTGCCACCAGTGATTTCGCAGGGAGGGAGACCCAGTACTTC.

The rearrangement links TRBV27 to TRBJ2-7; 8 positions match TRBD2. J gave up 6 bases and V 4 bases, and 11 bases lay outside the gene matches. This CDR3 is 15 amino acids long. Germline V gene data show CDR1 as MNHEY and CDR2 as SMNVEV (reference sequence). The CDR3 DNA reads TGTGCCAGCAGTTATCTTCGGGGGGGGCGTTTCGAGCAGTACTTC. Translation: CASSYLRGGRFEQYF.

The gene calls are TRBV7-6 and TRBJ1-6, with 9 positions matching TRBD1. Per germline, CDR1 SGHVS and CDR2 FNYEAQ. The ends lost 2 bases at V and 4 bases at J; junction bases unmatched: 9. There are 18 residues in the CDR3. The CDR3 nucleotides are TGTGCCAGCAGCTTAACAGGGGACAGGGTGGGTTATAATTCACCCCTCCACTTT. Translated: CASSLTGDRVGYNSPLHF.

The V gene is TRBV2, the J gene TRBJ2-7; D is possibly TRBD1 (5 bases). The CDR3 has 14 amino acids. Per germline, CDR1 SNHLY and CDR2 FYNNEI. Trimming pared 2 bases from V and 1 base from J, leaving 9 bases between. The DNA of the CDR3 is TGTGCCAGCAGTGAAACAGGCGGATCCTACGAGCAGTACTTC. It yields the protein CASSETGGSYEQYF.

The CDR3 spells CASSYRRGSTDTQYF. The CDR3 region has the DNA TGTGCCAGCAGTTACCGGCGGGGTAGCACAGATACGCAGTATTTT. The chain employs TRBV28 and TRBJ2-3; D possibly corresponds to TRBD2 (6 bases). CDR1 is MDHEN and CDR2 is SYDVKM in the germline V gene. Trimming stripped 4 bases from V and 0 bases from J, with 11 bases between. The CDR3 totals 15 residues.

The gene calls are TRBV19 and TRBJ1-4; 9 bases match TRBD1. CDR1 is LNHDA, CDR2 SQIVND, per germline (reference sequence). CDR3 length equals 16 residues. With V trimmed by 0 bases and J by 7 bases, 6 bases remained unmatched. CDR3 nucleotides: TGTGCCAGTAGTATAGATCAAGGGACAGGGAGTGAAAAACTGTTTTTT. The encoded protein is CASSIDQGTGSEKLFF.

This chain uses TRBV5-6 with TRBJ1-1; 9 bases line up with TRBD1. The V segment lost 5 bases and the J segment 11 bases; nucleotides outside the gene matches: 10. This CDR3 is built from 13 residues. The V gene's germline CDR1 is SGHDT and CDR2 YYEEEE. CDR3 DNA: TGTGCCAGCAGTTTTTACGACAGGGGGGACGCTTTCTTT. The encoded protein is CASSFYDRGDAFF.

This rearrangement joins TRBV12-2 to TRBJ2-1; the table calls TRBD2, which could not be checked here. TRBV12-2 is listed as a pseudogene. This CDR3 is built from 17 residues. The CDR3 sequence is CASRLAGTADGFRKQFF. CDR3 DNA sequence: TGTGCAAGTCGCTTAGCGGGGACTGCGGACGGATTCAGGAAGCAGTTCTTC.